Listed below are T cell receptor beta chains from one sample, sequenced in a study of T-cell memory formation after mild COVID-19. TCRdb reprocessed the 5' RACE reads via MiXCR and lists one record per CDR3 protein. The sample carries around 130,000 distinct CDR3 sequences, approximately 16% recorded once. The specimen was PBMCs or a T cell subset sorted from them (not recorded which). These receptors all stem from an adult woman who had mild COVID-19 (a few samples of this study predate the infection). Cell type and time point are not known. The CDR3 runs from the conserved cysteine through the conserved F or W. A D gene is named only where the DNA matches it firmly. Clone size is stated in some rows and not others, as once, few, many or a class when expanded.

clone_size	v_call	d_call	j_call	cdr3_nt	cdr3_aa
few	TRBV6-5	TRBD2	TRBJ2-3	TGTGCCAGCAGGTCAGCGGGGGACGGTCCAGATACGCAGTATTTT	CASRSAGDGPDTQYF
.	TRBV5-5	.	TRBJ1-4	TGTGCCAGCAGCTTGTTGGGGGGGGCTAATGAAAAACTGTTTTTT	CASSLLGGANEKLFF
.	TRBV11-2	TRBD2	TRBJ2-3	TGTGCCAGCAGCTTAGGACTAGCGGGAGCCTACACAGATACGCAGTATTTT	CASSLGLAGAYTDTQYF
few	TRBV5-1	TRBD1	TRBJ2-7	TGCGCCAGCAGCTTGGGAGGGGACAGCTCCTACGAGCAGTACTTC	CASSLGGDSSYEQYF
.	TRBV13	.	TRBJ2-7	TGTGCCAGCAGCCCTGAAAGGGTTTCCTACGAGCAGTACTTC	CASSPERVSYEQYF
.	TRBV10-3	.	TRBJ2-7	TGTGCCATCAGTGAACGGCAGAACGAGCAGTACTTC	CAISERQNEQYF
.	TRBV20-1	TRBD2	TRBJ2-5	TGCAGTGCCCCCCCGACTAGCGGGTATCGTCAAGAGACCCAGTACTTC	CSAPPTSGYRQETQYF
.	TRBV7-8	TRBD2	TRBJ2-7	TGTGCCAGCAGCTCCCCGGCTAGCGGGAGCTCCTACGAGCAGTACTTC	CASSSPASGSSYEQYF
.	TRBV12-3/TRBV12-4	TRBD2	TRBJ2-1	TGTGCCAGCAGTTCTAGCGGGAGGGCTGATGAGCAGTTCTTC	CASSSSGRADEQFF
few	TRBV7-9	.	TRBJ1-1	TGTGCCAGCAGCCTCCCTCCAACAAAAGATGAAGCTTTCTTT	CASSLPPTKDEAFF
few	TRBV15	.	TRBJ1-5	TGTGCCACCAGCAGAGATCAGGGCAGGGCGGGTCAGCCCCAGCATTTT	CATSRDQGRAGQPQHF
few	TRBV9	.	TRBJ1-4	TGTGCCAGCAGCGTAGCGGACACCAATGAAAAACTGTTTTTT	CASSVADTNEKLFF
.	TRBV4-1	TRBD2	TRBJ2-7	TGCGCCAGCAGCCAACTCAGCGGGGGCTCCTACGAGCAGTACTTC	CASSQLSGGSYEQYF
.	TRBV20-1	.	TRBJ2-3	TGCAGTGCTCCTGCGGTGGCGCAGTATTTT	CSAPAVAQYF
few	TRBV29-1	.	TRBJ1-5	TGCAGCGCCTCGGACAGCAGCAATCAGCCCCAGCATTTT	CSASDSSNQPQHF
few	TRBV19	.	TRBJ2-5	TGTGCCAGTAGTATAGATTTACTAGGTTTGACCCAGTACTTC	CASSIDLLGLTQYF
few	TRBV12-3/TRBV12-4	.	TRBJ2-3	TGTGCCAGCAGCCAGGTCCCAGATACGCAGTATTTT	CASSQVPDTQYF
few	TRBV27	.	TRBJ1-2	TGTGCCAGCAGTGACGACCGCAGAACTAACTATGGCTACACCTTC	CASSDDRRTNYGYTF
few	TRBV9	.	TRBJ1-4	TGTGCCAGCAGCGTTAGCTCCGGGCCCTCGGAACTGTTTTTT	CASSVSSGPSELFF
.	TRBV10-2	.	TRBJ2-1	TGCGCCAGCAGTGAGCGGGGTTCGGGGGATGAGCAGTTCTTC	CASSERGSGDEQFF
.	TRBV20-1	.	TRBJ2-1	TGCAGTGCTAGGGGGAGAGGGAAAACGGGGATATACAATGAGCAGTTCTTC	CSARGRGKTGIYNEQFF
.	TRBV7-3	.	TRBJ1-2	TGTGCCAGCAGCTTTGGTGCAGGGGACGTGAGGGGCTACACCTTC	CASSFGAGDVRGYTF
.	TRBV24-1	TRBD1	TRBJ1-4	TGTGCCACCGCCGACAGGGGAGGTGAAAAACTGTTTTTT	CATADRGGEKLFF
.	TRBV4-1	.	TRBJ1-2	TGCGCCAGCAGCCAATCCGTGGCAGGGATTAGTGGCTACACCTTC	CASSQSVAGISGYTF
.	TRBV4-1	TRBD2	TRBJ2-4	TGCGCCAGCAGCCATCGGGGGGAGAGCGCCAAAAACATTCAGTACTTC	CASSHRGESAKNIQYF
few	TRBV5-1	TRBD2	TRBJ2-5	TGCGCCAGCAGCTTGGCCCCTAGCGGGGGCCGGCAAGAGACCCAGTACTTC	CASSLAPSGGRQETQYF
few	TRBV9	TRBD1	TRBJ2-1	TGTGCCAGCAGCGTAGCCGGGACAGGGCCTAATGAGCAGTTCTTC	CASSVAGTGPNEQFF
.	TRBV24-1	TRBD2	TRBJ2-1	TGTGCCACCAGTGACCCAGCGACTAGCGGGAGCTCCTACAATGAGCAGTTCTTC	CATSDPATSGSSYNEQFF
many	TRBV30	.	TRBJ2-3	TGTGCCTGGAGTGTACGGGAGAGGGATACGCAGTATTTT	CAWSVRERDTQYF
.	TRBV11-2	TRBD1	TRBJ1-5	TGTGCCAGCAGCCAGGGGACAGGCCAGCCCCAGCATTTT	CASSQGTGQPQHF
.	TRBV4-1	TRBD1	TRBJ2-1	TGCGCCAGCAGTCCTACGACAGGGCGGAATGAGCAGTTCTTC	CASSPTTGRNEQFF
.	TRBV7-6	.	TRBJ2-1	TGTGCCAGCAGTCACGAACTAGGGGCCTACAATGAGCAGTTCTTC	CASSHELGAYNEQFF
few	TRBV11-3	TRBD1	TRBJ1-1	TGTGCCAGCAGCTTCGTACATGGACAGGCGGGGGGCACAGAAGCTTTCTTT	CASSFVHGQAGGTEAFF
few	TRBV7-3	TRBD1	TRBJ2-3	TGTGCCAGCAGCCCGACAGGGGCGGGTGGAGATACGCAGTATTTT	CASSPTGAGGDTQYF
.	TRBV7-3	.	TRBJ2-3	TGTGCCAGCAGCAGCCCCCCCGCAGATACGCAGTATTTT	CASSSPPADTQYF
few	TRBV18	.	TRBJ1-1	TGTGCCAGCTCACCCAGGGCAGGGATAGAAGCTTTCTTT	CASSPRAGIEAFF
few	TRBV4-2	.	TRBJ1-1	TGTGCCAGCAGCCAAAAAGCAGGAAACACTGAAGCTTTCTTT	CASSQKAGNTEAFF
.	TRBV7-8	.	TRBJ2-7	TGTGCCAGCAGCAAAGGGGGGCAGGGTCACGAGCAGTACTTC	CASSKGGQGHEQYF
few	TRBV12-3/TRBV12-4	.	TRBJ1-5	TGTGCCAGCAGTCCCGGACTGGCTCAGCCCCAGCATTTT	CASSPGLAQPQHF
.	TRBV20-1	.	TRBJ2-2	TGCAGTGCTAGAGCTGGCCACTCTCGCACCGGGGAGCTGTTTTTT	CSARAGHSRTGELFF
.	TRBV12-3/TRBV12-4	.	TRBJ1-5	TGTGCCAGCAGACAGGGTGGGGGGAATCAGCCCCAGCATTTT	CASRQGGGNQPQHF
few	TRBV30	TRBD1	TRBJ2-2	TGTGCCTGGAGTGGGGACAGGGCAGTAGGCACCGGGGAGCTGTTTTTT	CAWSGDRAVGTGELFF
few	TRBV9	TRBD1	TRBJ2-1	TGTGCCAGCGGCGTACAGGGGGTGGGTGAGCAGTTCTTC	CASGVQGVGEQFF
.	TRBV5-1	.	TRBJ2-5	TGCGCCAGCATGGGGCGCCTAGCGTGGAATCAAGAGACCCAGTACTTC	CASMGRLAWNQETQYF
.	TRBV28	TRBD2	TRBJ2-6	TGCGCCAGCAGTCTCGGACTAGCGGGGATCGGGAAGAGCTCTGGGGCCAACGTCCTGACTTTC	CASSLGLAGIGKSSGANVLTF
few	TRBV5-1	.	TRBJ2-3	TGCGCCAGCAGCTTGGGTCTAGGGCCAGATACGCAGTATTTT	CASSLGLGPDTQYF
few	TRBV7-9	.	TRBJ2-3	TGTGCCAGCAGCCCCCCCCTCAGTGCGGATACGCAGTATTTT	CASSPPLSADTQYF
.	TRBV6-5	.	TRBJ1-4	TGTGCCAGCAGCCCAGTGTTTGGTGAAAAACTGTTTTTT	CASSPVFGEKLFF
.	TRBV19	.	TRBJ1-2	TGTGCCAGTACCCCCAGGGGAGGCTATGGCTACACCTTC	CASTPRGGYGYTF
few	TRBV5-1	.	TRBJ2-3	TGCGCCAGCAGCTTGGCCTCTAGCGGCACAGATACGCAGTATTTT	CASSLASSGTDTQYF
few	TRBV6-2/TRBV6-3	TRBD1	TRBJ1-2	TGTGCCAGCAGGAGGGACAGTACGAATGGCTACACCTTC	CASRRDSTNGYTF
few	TRBV3-1	.	TRBJ1-1	TGTGCCAGCAGTCTTAACCCGGGCCCGGGGCGGGAAGCTTTCTTT	CASSLNPGPGREAFF
.	TRBV25-1	.	TRBJ1-5	TGTGCCAGCAGTCCCGACCGAGAGGGTAGCAATCAGCCCCAGCATTTT	CASSPDREGSNQPQHF
few	TRBV7-2	.	TRBJ2-7	TGTGCCAGCAGCTCCTACTTAACCCATAGGGGCGAGCAGTACTTC	CASSSYLTHRGEQYF
.	TRBV5-1	TRBD2	TRBJ2-7	TGCGCCAGCAGCTCGGGACTAGCGGGGGTGAGGCGGGAGCAGTACTTC	CASSSGLAGVRREQYF